One sample yielded the 17 T cell receptor beta chains listed below, sequenced in a study of regulatory T cells in long-lasting Graves disease. iRepertoire HTBI primers and Arm-PCR of CDR3 regions built TCR beta libraries. TCRdb reprocessed the multiplex PCR reads via MiXCR and lists one record per CDR3 protein. This sample carries 650,000 to 700,000 distinct CDR3 sequences, about 30% of them seen once, and the ten largest clones take about two fifths. Time point in this sample: persistent/refractory GD, antithyroid drugs over 5 years with positive TRAb. PBMC-derived RNA was used for the TCR library. The sequenced sample was peripheral blood mononuclear cells (PBMCs), obtained when the disease was refractory, from a patient treated with antithyroid drugs. The receptors derive from a female donor with Graves disease.

This clonotype was recorded at least ten times. The rearrangement joins TRBV18 to TRBJ1-1; TRBD1 matches at 10 bases. Germline-derived CDR1 and CDR2 are KGHSH and LQKENI. Trimming removed 8 bases from V and 5 bases from J; junction bases left unmatched: 5. There are 13 residues in the CDR3. CDR3 protein: CASSPDRGTEAFF. The CDR3 nucleotides are TGTGCCAGCAGCCCGGACAGGGGGACTGAAGCTTTCTTT. The whole variable domain, filled in from reference TRBV18 and TRBJ1-1, reads NAGVMQNPRHLVRRRGQEARLRCSPMKGHSHVYWYRQLPEEGLKFMVYLQKENIIDESGMPKERFSAEFPKEGPSILRIQQVVRGDSAAYFCASSPDRGTEAFFGQGTRLTVV.

The chain uses TRBV27 and TRBJ1-5; 11 nucleotides agree with TRBD1. The germline gives CDR1 MNHEY, CDR2 SMNVEV (reference sequence). The CDR3 has 18 amino acids. Trimming cost V 2 bases and J 3 bases; bases outside gene matches: 9. The CDR3 bases are TGTGCCAGCAGTTTAATATCCCGGGACAGGGGGGCCAATCAGCCCCAGCATTTT. It codes for CASSLISRDRGANQPQHF.

This clonotype was seen many times. The V gene is TRBV10-3, the J gene TRBJ1-1; 7 bases fit TRBD1. V trimming: 6 bases; J trimming: 1 base; junction bases outside the gene matches: 2. CDR3 length: 13 amino acids. Looked up from germline, CDR1 is ENHRY and CDR2 is SYGVKD. DNA of the CDR3: TGTGCCATCAGGGGGACAGCGAACACTGAAGCTTTCTTT. Translation: CAIRGTANTEAFF.

In this sample, this clonotype turned up many times. The chain links TRBV30 to TRBJ2-7, with TRBD1 identical over 8 bases. Germline V gives CDR1 GTSNPN, CDR2 SVGIG (reference sequence). The CDR3 runs to 13 residues. Trimming took 7 bases from V and 4 from J; bases not matched to a gene: 9. CDR3 loop: CALMGTGPYEQYF. In nucleotides, the CDR3 is TGTGCCTTGATGGGGACAGGACCGTACGAGCAGTACTTC.

The rearrangement links TRBV20-1 to TRBJ2-5; the match to TRBD1 covers 9 bases. CDR1 and CDR2 (germline): DFQATT, SNEGSKA (reference sequence). CDR3 length equals 13 residues. Unmatched junction bases numbered 5, after V lost 5 bases and J lost 4 bases. CDR3 nucleotide sequence: TGCAGTGCTCCGGGACAGGGAAGAGAGACCCAGTACTTC. Its translation: CSAPGQGRETQYF.

The chain joins TRBV12-3 or TRBV12-4 to TRBJ1-1; 8 positions match TRBD1. Unmatched junction bases numbered 11, after V lost 6 bases and J lost 5 bases. CDR3 length: 15 residues. The CDR3: CASSSQGALGTEAFF. The CDR3 DNA sequence: TGTGCCAGCAGCTCTCAGGGGGCCTTAGGAACTGAAGCTTTCTTT.

The chain couples TRBV4-1 to TRBJ2-5; D could derive from TRBD1 or TRBD2 (5 bases each). Germline V lookup: CDR1 MGHRA, CDR2 YSYEKL. Trimming pared 3 bases from V and 5 bases from J, leaving 10 bases between. The length of the CDR3 is 13 residues. CDR3 DNA sequence: TGCGCCAGCAGCCAGGGGGAGTTTGAGACCCAGTACTTC. It codes for CASSQGEFETQYF.

Concerning this clonotype itself: One end of the junction varies from germline; a read error may be responsible. The chain is built from TRBV28 and TRBJ2-1; D tentatively reads TRBD1 or TRBD2 (5 bases each). The CDR3 runs 15 residues. The germline CDR1 and CDR2 sequences are MDHEN and SYDVKM. The CDR3 region is CASSSAWDPYNEQSF. As DNA, the CDR3 is TGTGCCAGCAGTTCAGCGTGGGACCCATACAATGAGCAGTCCTTC.

This clonotype was counted a few times. Written as DNA, the CDR3 is TGTGCCAGCAGGGACCAAGACAGGGAAGGTTCACCCCTCCACTTT. Translated: CASRDQDREGSPLHF. The chain joins TRBV6-1 to TRBJ1-6; 7 bases align to TRBD1. Trimming removed 6 bases from V and 9 bases from J; junction bases left unmatched: 11. Germline CDR1 and CDR2: MNHNS and SASEGT. The CDR3 is 15 amino acids.

V usage is TRBV12-5 and J usage is TRBJ2-7; 13 nucleotides agree with TRBD2. Per the germline V gene, CDR1 is LGHNT and CDR2 is FRNRAP. The CDR3 contains 14 residues. The junction had 5 bases not matched to a gene; V was cut back by 6 bases and J by 6 bases. This CDR3 is CASGLGLAGVEQYF. CDR3 DNA: TGTGCTAGTGGGCTTGGACTAGCGGGAGTCGAGCAGTACTTC.

The sample holds a few counts of this clonotype. This chain connects TRBV30 to TRBJ1-1, with D unclear. The V and J ends lost 4 bases and 1 base respectively, with 4 bases between them. Looked up from germline, CDR1 is GTSNPN and CDR2 is SVGIG (reference sequence). CDR3 length: 11 amino acids. The CDR3, as DNA: TGTGCCTGGAAGGAGAACACTGAAGCTTTCTTT. This encodes CAWKENTEAFF. The full variable domain, rest sourced from reference TRBV30 and TRBJ1-1, is SQTIHQWPATLVQPVGSPLSLECTVEGTSNPNLYWYRQAAGRGLQLLFYSVGIGQISSEVPQNLSASRPQDRQFILSSKKLLLSDSGFYLCAWKENTEAFFGQGTRLTVV.

The V gene is TRBV6-2 or TRBV6-3, the J gene TRBJ1-1; D unclear. The V end lost 3 bases, the J end lost 5 bases, and 10 bases lay between the germline ends. CDR1 and CDR2 from the germline V gene are MNHEY and SVGEGT. This CDR3 has 13 residues. CDR3 residues: CASSYFKGTEAFF. The CDR3 DNA is TGTGCCAGCAGTTATTTCAAGGGAACTGAAGCTTTCTTT.

A word on this clonotype: Relative to the germline gene, one junction end is altered; a read error may explain this. This chain links TRBV15 with TRBJ2-5; no clear D gene. Germline loops: CDR1 LNHNV, CDR2 YYDKDF (reference sequence). This CDR3 has 15 amino acids. DNA for the CDR3: TGTGCCACCAACAGAGATATACGCAAGCAAGAGACCCAGTACTTC. Translation: CATNRDIRKQETQYF.

The chain joins TRBV20-1 to TRBJ1-2; unclear D gene. The V gene's germline CDR1 is DFQATT and CDR2 SNEGSKA (reference sequence). This CDR3 has 16 amino acids. V was cut by 0 bases and J by 2 bases, with 16 bases left in between. CDR3 DNA sequence: TGCAGTGCTAGAGAGGGAGCATTAGAGCCGAACTATGGCTACACCTTC. As protein: CSAREGALEPNYGYTF.

This clonotype showed up many times. The V call is TRBV6-2 or TRBV6-3, the J call TRBJ2-7; 11 nucleotides line up with TRBD2. This CDR3 contains 17 residues. Germline V lookup: CDR1 MNHEY, CDR2 SVGEGT. The V and J ends lost 2 bases and 5 bases, in that order; junction bases with no gene match: 11. CDR3 in DNA: TGTGCCAGCAGTTACGCCAAACTAGCGGGAGTCGTCAACGAGCAGTACTTC. Translating gives CASSYAKLAGVVNEQYF.

The chain uses TRBV15 and TRBJ1-2; D perhaps matches TRBD1 (5 bases). Germline CDR1 LNHNV, CDR2 YYDKDF (reference sequence). The CDR3 length is 13 residues. V dropped 7 bases and J dropped 6 bases, with 15 bases sitting between them. This chain's CDR3 is CATTGAGIHGYTF. CDR3 in DNA: TGTGCCACCACTGGGGCGGGAATTCATGGCTACACCTTC.

V usage is TRBV27 and J usage is TRBJ1-4; 8 bases map to TRBD1. Germline V CDR1 and CDR2: MNHEY, SMNVEV (reference sequence). This CDR3 region has 14 residues. Trimming cost V 8 bases and J 5 bases; bases outside gene matches: 7. The CDR3 DNA sequence: TGTGCCAGCGCAACAGGGGGGCTGAATGAAAAACTGTTTTTT. Its translation: CASATGGLNEKLFF. The variable domain in full, completed from reference TRBV27 and TRBJ1-4, reads EAQVTQNPRYLITVTGKKLTVTCSQNMNHEYMSWYRQDPGLGLRQIYYSMNVEVTDKGDVPEGYKVSRKEKRNFPLILESPSPNQTSLYFCASATGGLNEKLFFGSGTQLSVL.